This record covers a single T cell receptor (beta chain). Its antigen is as yet unknown. Some clones are missing from TCRdb's copy, which holds only in-frame ones; the method was immunoSEQ multiplex PCR. The repertoire includes some 82,000 clones, approximately 90% of them detected once, and more than 5% sits in the top ten. The entry originates in a study of T cell responses to AZD1222 COVID-19 vaccine. As for the study in general: Pooled in the analysis were second doses at about 4 or about 12 weeks. Study-level results: Females outnumbered males among donors, who were mostly white British; clonal diversity was possibly underestimated. Only five or six AZD1222 recipients were seropositive at baseline.

The sequenced sample was peripheral blood, obtained on day 0 of AZD1222 vaccination. The sequence was collected from an adult in good health.

CDR3 bases: TGCGCCAGCAGCGAAATGGACAGGGGCATTTATGGCTACACCTTC. Its translation is CASSEMDRGIYGYTF. The V call is TRBV4-3, the J call TRBJ1-2; 9 positions agree with TRBD1. The germline CDR1 and CDR2 sequences are LGHNA and YSLEER. CDR3 length: 15 residues. V lost 5 bases to trimming and J lost 5 bases; unmatched junction nucleotides: 9.